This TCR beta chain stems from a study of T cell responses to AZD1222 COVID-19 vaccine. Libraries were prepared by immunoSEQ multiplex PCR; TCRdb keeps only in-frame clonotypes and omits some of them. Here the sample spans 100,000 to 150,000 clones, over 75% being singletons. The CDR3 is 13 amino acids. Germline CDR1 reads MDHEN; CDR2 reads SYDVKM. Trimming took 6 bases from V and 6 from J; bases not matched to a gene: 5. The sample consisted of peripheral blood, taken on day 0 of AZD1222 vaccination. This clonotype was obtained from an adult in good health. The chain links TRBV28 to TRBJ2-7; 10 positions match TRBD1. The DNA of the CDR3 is TGTGCCAGCAGCCCTGGGGACAGGGGCGAGCAGTACTTC. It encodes CASSPGDRGEQYF.